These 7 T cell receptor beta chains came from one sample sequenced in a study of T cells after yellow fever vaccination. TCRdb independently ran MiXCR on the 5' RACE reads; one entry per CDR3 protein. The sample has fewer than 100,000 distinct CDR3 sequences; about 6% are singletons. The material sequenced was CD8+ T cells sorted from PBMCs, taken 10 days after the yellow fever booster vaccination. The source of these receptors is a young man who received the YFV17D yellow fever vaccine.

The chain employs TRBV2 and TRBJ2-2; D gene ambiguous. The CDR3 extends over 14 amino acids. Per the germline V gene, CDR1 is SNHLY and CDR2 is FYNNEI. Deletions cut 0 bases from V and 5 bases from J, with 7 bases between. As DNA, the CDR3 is TGTGCCAGCAGTGAAGCGTCAGCTACCGGGGAGCTGTTTTTT. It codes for CASSEASATGELFF.

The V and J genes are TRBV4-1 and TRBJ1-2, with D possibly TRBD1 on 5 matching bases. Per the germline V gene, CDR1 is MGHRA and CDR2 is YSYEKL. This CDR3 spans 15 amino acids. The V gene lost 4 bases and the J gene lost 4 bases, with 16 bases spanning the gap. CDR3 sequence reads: CASSPSAGIGYGYTF. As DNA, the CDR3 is TGCGCCAGCAGCCCATCGGCAGGGATCGGCTATGGCTACACCTTC.

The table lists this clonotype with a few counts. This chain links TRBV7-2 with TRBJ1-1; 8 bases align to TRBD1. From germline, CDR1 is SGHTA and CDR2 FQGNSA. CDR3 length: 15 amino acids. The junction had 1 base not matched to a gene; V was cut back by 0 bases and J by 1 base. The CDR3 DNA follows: TGTGCCAGCAGCTTAGCGGGGACAGGGAACACTGAAGCTTTCTTT. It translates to CASSLAGTGNTEAFF.

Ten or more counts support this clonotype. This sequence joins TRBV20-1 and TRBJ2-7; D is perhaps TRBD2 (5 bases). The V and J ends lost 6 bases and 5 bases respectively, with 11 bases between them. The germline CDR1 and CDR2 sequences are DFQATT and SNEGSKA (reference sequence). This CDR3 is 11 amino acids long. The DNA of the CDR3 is TGCAGTGCGCTAGCCGTGAACGAGCAGTACGTC. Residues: CSALAVNEQYV.

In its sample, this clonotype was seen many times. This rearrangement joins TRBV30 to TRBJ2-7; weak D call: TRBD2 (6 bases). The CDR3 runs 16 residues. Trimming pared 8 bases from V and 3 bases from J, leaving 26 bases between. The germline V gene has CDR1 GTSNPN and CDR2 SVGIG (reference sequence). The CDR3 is CAPPRAGPVSNYEQYF. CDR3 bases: TGTGCCCCACCCCGGGCGGGGCCCGTGAGTAACTACGAGCAGTACTTC.

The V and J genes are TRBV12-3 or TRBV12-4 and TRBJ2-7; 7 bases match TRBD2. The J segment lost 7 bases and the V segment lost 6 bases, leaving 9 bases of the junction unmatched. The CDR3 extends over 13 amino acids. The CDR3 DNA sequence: TGTGCCAGCAGCTCCTGGGGGGGTCAGGAGCAGTACTTC. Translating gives CASSSWGGQEQYF.

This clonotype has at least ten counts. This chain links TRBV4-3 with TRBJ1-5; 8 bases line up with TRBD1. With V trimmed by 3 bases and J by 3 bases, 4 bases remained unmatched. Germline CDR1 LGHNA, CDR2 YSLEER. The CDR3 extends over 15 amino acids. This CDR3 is CASSQGDRSNQPQHF. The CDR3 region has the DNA TGCGCCAGCAGCCAGGGGGACAGGTCCAATCAGCCCCAGCATTTT.